The 26 T cell receptor beta chains below all came from one sample that was sequenced in a study of Graves' ophthalmopathy and Graves' hyperthyroidism. Amplified material comprised TCR beta CDR3 regions derived from RNA transcripts. The library came from an HTBI-primed first-round RT-PCR and a second-round multiplex PCR. Each CDR3 protein is one row after TCRdb ran MiXCR on the multiplex PCR reads. The data hold around 1.1 million distinct CDR3 sequences, with about 38% observed a single time. Sequencing was carried out using peripheral blood or thyroid tissue (not recorded which). Receptors were obtained from an adult man with Graves' hyperthyroidism.

This clonotype was observed a few times. J is TRBJ2-3 and V is TRBV7-2; D unclear. V was cut by 6 bases and J by 6 bases, with 19 bases left in between. CDR3 length: 15 residues. CDR1 and CDR2 from the germline V gene are SGHTA and FQGNSA. The CDR3: CASSRKGGVADTQYF. The CDR3 nucleotides read TGTGCCAGCAGTCGAAAGGGTGGGGTGGCGGATACGCAGTATTTT.

V and J are TRBV7-8 and TRBJ1-3, with TRBD1 identical over 8 bases. Per germline, CDR1 SGHVS and CDR2 FQNEAQ. The trim removed 6 bases at V and 6 bases at J, leaving 10 bases unmatched. This CDR3 spans 15 amino acids. CDR3 sequence: CASSRLRTGTNTIYF. CDR3 coding DNA: TGTGCCAGCAGTCGACTCCGGACAGGGACAAACACCATATATTTT.

V is TRBV10-1 and J is TRBJ2-5; 15 bases line up with TRBD2. This CDR3 comprises 14 residues. Germline values: CDR1 WNHNN, CDR2 SYGVQD (reference sequence). V lost 8 bases to trimming and J lost 5 bases; unmatched junction nucleotides: 3. In DNA form, the CDR3 reads TGCGCCAGCCCTGGGACTAGCGGGGGGGAGACCCAGTACTTC. Protein sequence: CASPGTSGGETQYF.

The genes are TRBV7-2 and TRBJ2-1; 7 bases are a match to TRBD1. Germline assignment: CDR1 SGHTA and CDR2 FQGNSA. With 5 bases clipped from V and 9 bases from J, the junction kept 10 bases outside the gene matches. The CDR3 totals 14 residues. DNA for the CDR3: TGTGCCAGCAGCACTACAGGGGAGAAGGCTGAGCAGTTCTTC. This translates into CASSTTGEKAEQFF.

This clonotype was picked up many times. The V call is TRBV2, the J call TRBJ1-2; 7 bases match TRBD1. J gave up 14 bases and V 2 bases, and 14 bases lay outside the gene matches. The germline CDR1 and CDR2 sequences are SNHLY and FYNNEI. This CDR3 has 14 amino acids. The CDR3 DNA reads TGTGCCAGCAGTGAAATGCGACAGGGATTTTTAGGGACCTTC. Protein product: CASSEMRQGFLGTF.

This clonotype was counted between two and nine times. V is TRBV29-1 and J is TRBJ2-7, with D perhaps TRBD2 (5 bases). Trimming cost V 4 bases and J 2 bases, with 15 bases left between them. Germline values: CDR1 SQVTM, CDR2 ANQGSEA. The CDR3 consists of 14 residues. This chain's CDR3 is CSVVLDSLAYEQYF. Written as DNA, the CDR3 is TGCAGCGTTGTTTTGGACTCACTGGCCTACGAGCAGTACTTC.

The rearrangement links TRBV29-1 to TRBJ1-2; D uncertain. Between the trimmed V and J ends, which lost 2 bases and 7 bases, there was a span of 5 bases. This CDR3 comprises 10 residues. Germline V gene sequence: CDR1 SQVTM, CDR2 ANQGSEA. The CDR3 sequence: CSVEWGGYTF. The CDR3 DNA reads TGCAGCGTTGAATGGGGTGGCTACACCTTC. The entire variable domain, with the rest obtained from reference TRBV29-1 and TRBJ1-2, is as follows: SAVISQKPSRDICQRGTSLTIQCQVDSQVTMMFWYRQQPGQSLTLIATANQGSEATYESGFVIDKFPISRPNLTFSTLTVSNMSPEDSSIYLCSVEWGGYTFGSGTRLTVV.

This clonotype has only one observation. This CDR3 fails to terminate in the conserved phenylalanine or tryptophan, so it likely reflects a read error. CDR3 sequence (DNA): TGTGCCAGCAGTCGGGACGCCTATGGCTACACCCTC. This encodes CASSRDAYGYTL. V usage is TRBV28 and J usage is TRBJ1-2, with D possibly TRBD1 on 5 matching bases. The germline V gene has CDR1 MDHEN and CDR2 SYDVKM. Trimming shortened V by 5 bases and J by 4 bases, and 8 bases separated the two germline ends. This CDR3 contains 12 residues.

Of note for this clonotype: This may arise from a read error, as a much more abundant clone is one base away. The V and J genes are TRBV7-2 and TRBJ2-5, with no clear D. This CDR3 region has 13 residues. Germline V gene data show CDR1 as SGHTA and CDR2 as FQGNSA. The V and J ends lost 8 bases and 7 bases respectively, with 17 bases between them. The CDR3 nucleotides are TGTGCCAGCTTTTTGGACGCCATAGGGACCCAGTACTTC. Protein: CASFLDAIGTQYF.

The chain couples TRBV6-1 to TRBJ1-1, with 7 bases identical to TRBD1. The CDR3 length is 16 residues. V trimming: 0 bases; J trimming: 6 bases; junction bases outside the gene matches: 10. Per the germline V gene, CDR1 is MNHNS and CDR2 is SASEGT. The DNA for the CDR3 is TGTGCCAGCAGTGAAGCGAGATCACAGGGGTGGCCTGAAGCTTTCTTT. It translates to CASSEARSQGWPEAFF.

Comment on this clonotype: A junction boundary mismatches the germline segment, possibly from a read error. V usage is TRBV10-3 and J usage is TRBJ1-1; D call uncertain. The CDR3 runs to 14 residues. Germline values: CDR1 ENHRY, CDR2 SYGVKD. The CDR3 protein is CAIGESQLATEAFF. CDR3 DNA: TGTGCCATCGGTGAGTCGCAGCTAGCCACTGAAGCTTTCTTT.

The sample holds many counts of this clonotype. The V call is TRBV29-1, the J call TRBJ2-6, with a possible D match to TRBD1 (5 bases). The CDR3 spans 16 residues. Germline CDR1 and CDR2: SQVTM and ANQGSEA. V was pared by 0 bases and J by 3 bases, with 12 bases between. In nucleotides, the CDR3 is TGCAGCGTTGAAGAAGGTCAGGGTTTTGGGGCCAACGTCCTGACTTTC. Translation gives CSVEEGQGFGANVLTF.

This chain links TRBV12-3 or TRBV12-4 with TRBJ1-2, with unresolved D. Trimming took 6 bases from V and 6 from J, leaving 14 bases between them. The length of the CDR3 is 13 residues. The CDR3 is CASSDYTVHGYTF. The CDR3 bases are TGTGCCAGCAGCGACTACACCGTGCATGGCTACACCTTC.

CDR3: CASSFLKGEAFF. CDR3 nucleotides: TGTGCCAGCAGTTTTCTTAAGGGGGAAGCTTTCTTT. V and J are TRBV28 and TRBJ1-1; TRBD1 is a possible D gene (5 bases). CDR3 length equals 12 residues. Trimming left V 3 bases short and J 8 bases short, with 10 bases between. CDR1 MDHEN and CDR2 SYDVKM come from the germline V gene.

Ten or more counts support this clonotype. V usage is TRBV7-8 and J usage is TRBJ1-2, with 9 positions matching TRBD1. The ends lost 4 bases at V and 0 bases at J; junction bases unmatched: 9. Germline CDR1 reads SGHVS; CDR2 reads FQNEAQ. The CDR3 runs to 17 residues. CDR3 in amino acids: CASSSGTGIRANYGYTF. In nucleotides, the CDR3 is TGTGCCAGCAGCTCAGGGACAGGGATTAGGGCTAACTATGGCTACACCTTC. Full variable domain (outside the CDR3, taken from reference TRBV7-8 and TRBJ1-2): GAGVSQSPRYKVAKRGQDVALRCDPISGHVSLFWYQQALGQGPEFLTYFQNEAQLDKSGLPSDRFFAERPEGSVSTLKIQRTQQEDSAVYLCASSSGTGIRANYGYTFGSGTRLTVV.

This chain uses TRBV6-1 with TRBJ2-7; maybe TRBD1 (5 bases). This CDR3 has 12 residues. Trimming removed 6 bases at V and 9 bases at J, with 15 bases between. Germline V gene data show CDR1 as MNHNS and CDR2 as SASEGT. The CDR3: CASRSQGYRQYF. The CDR3 coding sequence is TGTGCCAGCAGATCTCAGGGATACCGGCAGTACTTC.

This clonotype was recorded a few times. CDR3 residues: CASSLAGAHTDTQYF. CDR3 in DNA: TGCGCCAGCAGCTTGGCCGGGGCTCACACAGATACGCAGTATTTT. The chain combines TRBV5-1 with TRBJ2-3; D is perhaps TRBD1 or TRBD2 (5 bases each). Trimming left V 0 bases short and J 2 bases short, with 10 bases between. Germline CDR1 SGHRS, CDR2 YFSETQ. The CDR3 is 15 residues long.

This clonotype was counted at least ten times. This chain links TRBV7-8 with TRBJ2-7; D might be TRBD1 (6 bases). V was pared by 2 bases and J by 5 bases, with 19 bases between. The CDR3 runs to 16 residues. Germline V gives CDR1 SGHVS, CDR2 FQNEAQ. CDR3 in DNA: TGTGCCAGCAGCTTAATTGGGGGCATACACCCCCACGAGCAGTACTTC. Amino acids: CASSLIGGIHPHEQYF.

Many counts were recorded for this clonotype. J is TRBJ1-6 and V is TRBV24-1; 7 bases match TRBD1. The junction had 3 bases not matched to a gene; V was cut back by 3 bases and J by 8 bases. The CDR3 contains 14 residues. CDR1 is KGHDR, CDR2 SFDVKD, per germline. For the CDR3, the DNA is TGTGCCACCAGTGATGGACAGGAATATTCACCCCTCCACTTT. It translates to CATSDGQEYSPLHF.

The rearrangement links TRBV9 to TRBJ2-5; 13 positions match TRBD2. The trim removed 4 bases at V and 5 bases at J, leaving 8 bases unmatched. This CDR3 comprises 16 residues. Germline lookup yields CDR1 SGDLS and CDR2 YYNGEE. CDR3 DNA: TGTGCCAGCAGCCCAGGACTAGCGGGAGCCGGGGAGACCCAGTACTTC. Encoded protein: CASSPGLAGAGETQYF.

This clonotype was detected many times. The V call is TRBV5-1, the J call TRBJ2-7, with D possibly being TRBD1 (5 bases). The CDR3 loop spans 15 amino acids. V was cut by 3 bases and J by 2 bases, with 15 bases left in between. The germline V gene has CDR1 SGHRS and CDR2 YFSETQ. The CDR3: CASSSSGMQAYEQYF. The CDR3 DNA follows: TGCGCCAGCAGCTCCTCAGGGATGCAAGCCTACGAGCAGTACTTC.

Ten or more counts support this clonotype. The chain combines TRBV5-1 with TRBJ2-6, with TRBD2 matching 10 bases. The CDR3 runs 18 residues. After removal of 4 bases from V and 2 bases from J, the junction contained 9 bases not matched to a gene. Germline CDR1 is SGHRS and CDR2 is YFSETQ. CDR3 sequence (DNA): TGCGCCAGCAGCCCAACCACTAGCGGGGTCACTGGGGCCAACGTCCTGACTTTC. Its translation: CASSPTTSGVTGANVLTF.

This clonotype was seen at least ten times. The rearrangement uses TRBV9 and TRBJ2-7, with 12 bases matching TRBD2. Germline V gene data show CDR1 as SGDLS and CDR2 as YYNGEE. The V gene end was trimmed by 3 bases and the J gene end by 2 bases; junction bases not matched to a gene: 6. This CDR3 region has 16 residues. The CDR3 region is CASSAGTSGHTYEQYF. The CDR3 DNA reads TGTGCCAGCAGCGCAGGGACTAGCGGGCACACCTACGAGCAGTACTTC.

This clonotype was seen repeatedly, ten times or more. This chain links TRBV7-9 with TRBJ2-2; 9 bases agree with TRBD2. Germline lookup yields CDR1 SEHNR and CDR2 FQNEAQ (reference sequence). The CDR3 runs 16 residues. V lost 6 bases to trimming and J lost 3 bases; unmatched junction nucleotides: 8. The CDR3 region is CASSFFSGSDTGELFF. The CDR3 nucleotides read TGTGCCAGCAGTTTCTTTAGCGGGAGTGACACCGGGGAGCTGTTTTTT.

In this sample, this clonotype turned up a few times. The chain carries TRBV2 and TRBJ1-1; 7 bases fit TRBD1. The CDR3 consists of 15 residues. CDR1 is SNHLY, CDR2 FYNNEI, per germline. V lost 5 bases to trimming and J lost 5 bases; unmatched junction nucleotides: 11. The CDR3 DNA is TGTGCCAGCAGTTACTCTGGCAGGGACAGAACTGAAGCTTTCTTT. This sequence encodes CASSYSGRDRTEAFF. The full variable domain, rest sourced from reference TRBV2 and TRBJ1-1, is EPEVTQTPSHQVTQMGQEVILRCVPISNHLYFYWYRQILGQKVEFLVSFYNNEISEKSEIFDDQFSVERPDGSNFTLKIRSTKLEDSAMYFCASSYSGRDRTEAFFGQGTRLTVV.

This clonotype was observed many times. This chain joins TRBV29-1 and TRBJ1-2, with 7 bases lining up with TRBD1. Germline CDR1 SQVTM, CDR2 ANQGSEA. The CDR3 covers 12 residues. V gave up 6 bases and J gave up 8 bases; unmatched junction bases: 9. This CDR3 is CSVAQGGEGYTF. The CDR3 nucleotides read TGCAGCGTCGCCCAGGGGGGCGAGGGCTACACCTTC.